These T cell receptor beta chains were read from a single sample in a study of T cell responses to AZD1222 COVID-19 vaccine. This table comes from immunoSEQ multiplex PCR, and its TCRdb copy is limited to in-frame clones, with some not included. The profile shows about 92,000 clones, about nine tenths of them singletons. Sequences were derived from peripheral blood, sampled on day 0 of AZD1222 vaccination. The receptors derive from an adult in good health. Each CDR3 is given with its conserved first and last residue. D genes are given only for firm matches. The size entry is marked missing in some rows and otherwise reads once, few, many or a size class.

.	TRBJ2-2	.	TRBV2	TGTGCCAGCAGTGAAAAGGCGGGACGGGGCACCGGGGAGCTGTTTTTT	CASSEKAGRGTGELFF
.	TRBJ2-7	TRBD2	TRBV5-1	TGCGCCAGCAGCCCTAGCGGGGGGTCCGCCTACGAGCAGTACTTC	CASSPSGGSAYEQYF
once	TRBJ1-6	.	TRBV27	TGTGCCAGCAGTTGGTCCCAGGTCTATAATTCACCCCTCCACTTT	CASSWSQVYNSPLHF
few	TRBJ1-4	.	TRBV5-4	TGTGCCAGCAGCTCAAAGGGGACCGCAAATGAAAAACTGTTTTTT	CASSSKGTANEKLFF
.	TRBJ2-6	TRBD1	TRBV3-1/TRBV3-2	TGTGCCAGCAGCCCGCAATCCCAGGGGGCAGTTGGGGCCAACGTCCTGACTTTC	CASSPQSQGAVGANVLTF
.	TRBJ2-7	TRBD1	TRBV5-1	TGCGCCAGCAGCCCTAGGTCGGGGACAGGGCTCGACGAGCAGTACTTC	CASSPRSGTGLDEQYF
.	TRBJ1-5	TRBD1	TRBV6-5	TGTGCCAGCAGTTCTCGGGACAGGGAGCAACCCCAGCATTTT	CASSSRDREQPQHF
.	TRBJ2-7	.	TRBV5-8	TGTGCCAGCAGCTTGGATGGCACGACTGTACACGAGCAGTACTTC	CASSLDGTTVHEQYF
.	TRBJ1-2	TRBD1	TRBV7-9	TGTGCCAGCAGCTCGACAGGGGGAGAAGGCTATGGCTACACCTTC	CASSSTGGEGYGYTF
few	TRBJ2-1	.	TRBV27	TGTGCCAGCATAAGCGGTAGCTCCTACAATGAGCAGTTCTTC	CASISGSSYNEQFF
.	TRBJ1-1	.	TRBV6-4	TGTGCCAGCAGTGACTCGGCAGGGGCGGGAGAAGCTTTCTTT	CASSDSAGAGEAFF
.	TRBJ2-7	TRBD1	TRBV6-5	TGTGCCAGCGGGGACAGGGGAATCACCTACGAGCAGTACTTC	CASGDRGITYEQYF
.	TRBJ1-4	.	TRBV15	TGTGCCACCAGCAGAGAGGCGGGGGTTATTGCGGTAAATGAAAAACTGTTTTTT	CATSREAGVIAVNEKLFF
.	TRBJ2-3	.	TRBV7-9	TGTGCCAGCAGCGTCCGGGACATGACAGATACGCAGTATTTT	CASSVRDMTDTQYF
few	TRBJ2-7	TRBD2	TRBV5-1	TGCGCCAGCAGCCCTAGCGGGAGTAACTACGAGCAGTACTTC	CASSPSGSNYEQYF
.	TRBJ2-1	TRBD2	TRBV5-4	TGTGCCAGCAGCAATAGCGGGGGGTGGAATGAGCAGTTCTTC	CASSNSGGWNEQFF
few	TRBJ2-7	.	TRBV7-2	TGTGCCAGCAGCCCGAGCTCCTACGAGCAGTACTTC	CASSPSSYEQYF
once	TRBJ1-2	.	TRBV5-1	TGCGCCAGCAGCGTTTCCGAAAGCGGCTATGGCTACACCTTC	CASSVSESGYGYTF
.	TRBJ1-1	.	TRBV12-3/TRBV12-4	TGTGCCAGCAGTTTAGAGACGGGGACTGAAGCTTTCTTT	CASSLETGTEAFF
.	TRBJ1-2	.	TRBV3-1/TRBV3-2	TGTGCCAGCAGCCAAGCACAGGGATATGGCTACACCTTC	CASSQAQGYGYTF
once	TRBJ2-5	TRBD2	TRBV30	TGTGCCTGGAGAAGCGGGGGAAGGGTGGAGACCCAGTACTTC	CAWRSGGRVETQYF
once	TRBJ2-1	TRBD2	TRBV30	TGTGCCTGGAGAGAGCGGGAGAGGAATGAGCAGTTCTTC	CAWRERERNEQFF
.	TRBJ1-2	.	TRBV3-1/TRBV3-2	TGTGCCAGCAGCCAAGACAGGGCGACTAACTATGGCTACACCTTC	CASSQDRATNYGYTF
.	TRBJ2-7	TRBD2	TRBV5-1	TGCGCCAGCAGCTCAGTCCTAGGGACTAGCTACGAGCAGTACTTC	CASSSVLGTSYEQYF